The clone carrying this TCR beta chain has just one count. Its antigen is undetermined. This sample was taken from a study of shared clonotypes between healthy human individuals. Findings and caveats of the study: Relative to their counterparts shared across all four donors, non-shared clonotypes exhibited diminished generation probabilities. Sampling covered nothing but blood. Tissue TCR repertoires likely differ from those found in blood. The study found about 5% of naive CD4 clonotypes shared across four donors.

Measured with immunoSEQ multiplex PCR; TCRdb has only the in-frame clones, and not every one. The sample carries 300,000 to 400,000 clones, around 79% recorded once. Trimming removed 5 bases from V and 6 bases from J, with 8 bases in between. This CDR3 has 11 residues. Germline assignment: CDR1 GTSNPN and CDR2 SVGIG (reference sequence). The clonotype was recovered from a man aged 25-40 years in good health. The genes are TRBV30 and TRBJ2-1; D is unclear. The sample taken for sequencing was memory CD4+ T cells sorted from blood. The subset: CD45RA-negative fraction. The CDR3 sequence is CAWEIANEQFF. In DNA, the CDR3 is TGTGCCTGGGAGATCGCCAATGAGCAGTTCTTC.